The sequence of this T cell receptor beta chain was determined in a study of metastatic and nonmetastatic thyroid tumors. TCRdb re-processed the PCR reads through MiXCR. This sample has roughly 55,000 clones, with about a sixth found just once. There are 13 residues in the CDR3. V lost 6 bases to trimming and J lost 7 bases; unmatched junction nucleotides: 6. No patient had received any treatment before thyroid surgery. This clone was seen many times. The clonotype comes from a male donor with papillary thyroid cancer or a benign thyroid nodule (not recorded which). Some clones in this sample may be carry-over from other donors' samples. Sequences were obtained from blood. The chain employs TRBV12-3 or TRBV12-4 and TRBJ1-2; the match to TRBD1 covers 9 bases. The CDR3 reads CASSEQGALGYTF. Here the CDR3 DNA reads TGTGCCAGCAGCGAACAGGGGGCGCTTGGCTACACCTTC.